A single sample gave rise to the 18 T cell receptor beta chains below, sequenced in a study of blood T cell repertoires in COVID-19. Method: immunoSEQ multiplex PCR; TCRdb's copy keeps in-frame clones and lacks some. In the table there are under 350,000 clones, roughly 88% of which are singletons. Sequencing used peripheral blood. The source is a woman between 70 and 85 years old with acute or convalescent COVID-19.

The genes are TRBV21-1 and TRBJ1-2; whether TRBD1, the table's D call, matches the DNA was not checked. TRBV21-1 is designated a pseudogene. CDR3 length equals 14 residues. CDR3 region: CATAQTDPFHGYTF. In nucleotides, the CDR3 is TGTGCCACCGCCCAGACAGACCCCTTCCATGGCTACACCTTC.

In its sample, this clone was seen once. This chain uses TRBV9 with TRBJ1-2, with 11 bases lining up with TRBD1. The CDR3 runs 16 residues. Germline CDR1 reads SGDLS; CDR2 reads YYNGEE. V lost 1 base, J lost 7 bases, and 9 bases stayed unmatched. CDR3 sequence reads: CASSVMSGQGAGGYTF. CDR3 in DNA: TGTGCCAGCAGCGTAATGTCCGGACAGGGGGCGGGTGGCTACACCTTC.

V gene TRBV19 combines with J gene TRBJ1-6; no reliable D call. The CDR3 consists of 12 residues. The V and J ends lost 4 bases and 9 bases respectively, with 7 bases between them. Germline CDR1 LNHDA, CDR2 SQIVND (reference sequence). CDR3 sequence (DNA): TGTGCCAGTAGTACGCTGGCTTCACCCCTCCACTTT. Translated, it gives CASSTLASPLHF.

The chain joins TRBV6-6 to TRBJ1-5; D gene ambiguous. The CDR3 covers 13 residues. Looked up from germline, CDR1 is MNHNY and CDR2 is SVGAGI (reference sequence). Trimming removed 4 bases from V and 7 bases from J, with 11 bases in between. The chain's CDR3 is CASSSTISQPQHF. The CDR3 nucleotides are TGTGCCAGCAGTTCGACTATATCCCAGCCCCAGCATTTT.

The chain carries TRBV15 and TRBJ2-7; 9 bases are a match to TRBD2. V lost 0 bases to trimming and J lost 5 bases; unmatched junction nucleotides: 14. CDR1 LNHNV and CDR2 YYDKDF come from the germline V gene (reference sequence). The CDR3 consists of 18 residues. CDR3 residues: CATSREKIWRGGLDEQYF. The DNA of the CDR3 is TGTGCCACCAGCAGAGAAAAAATTTGGCGGGGGGGCCTAGACGAGCAGTACTTC.

The V and J genes are TRBV3-1 (or the pseudogene TRBV3-2) and TRBJ1-6, with D possibly being TRBD1 (6 bases). CDR1 is LGHDT, CDR2 YNNKEL, per germline (reference sequence). This CDR3 is built from 16 residues. Trimming removed 6 bases at V and 6 bases at J, with 18 bases between. As DNA, the CDR3 is TGTGCCAGCAGACGCTTAACCAGGGGTTTTAATTCACCCCTCCACTTT. Amino acids: CASRRLTRGFNSPLHF.

This sequence joins TRBV11-2 and TRBJ1-1; 10 bases match TRBD1. This CDR3 has 17 residues. In germline, CDR1 is SGHAT, CDR2 FQNNGV. J was trimmed by 11 bases and V by 1 base; bases with no gene match: 16. DNA of the CDR3: TGTGCCAGCAGCTTAGGTGGACAGGGGGTCCGCTCGGCGGTGGCTTTCTTT. This translates into CASSLGGQGVRSAVAFF.

The chain is built from TRBV18 and TRBJ2-7; D possibly corresponds to TRBD1 (5 bases). The CDR3 is 15 amino acids. V lost 2 bases and J lost 2, with 13 bases in between. Per germline, CDR1 KGHSH and CDR2 LQKENI. This CDR3 is CASSPAQGRPYEQYF. The CDR3, as DNA: TGTGCCAGCTCACCAGCGCAGGGAAGGCCCTACGAGCAGTACTTC.

J is TRBJ2-2 and V is TRBV5-5; a possible D gene is TRBD1 (5 bases). The CDR3 runs 12 residues. V lost 4 bases, J lost 6 bases, and 7 bases lay in between. The germline CDR1 and CDR2 sequences are SGHKS and YYEKEE (reference sequence). The chain's CDR3 is CASSPTAGELFF. CDR3 DNA: TGTGCCAGCAGCCCGACAGCCGGGGAGCTGTTTTTT.

The chain uses TRBV10-2 and TRBJ2-1; possible D gene TRBD2, 7 bases. Germline loops: CDR1 WSHSY, CDR2 SAAADI. The germline V and J ends were trimmed by 8 bases and 9 bases, with 17 bases remaining between them. This CDR3 region has 13 residues. For the CDR3, the DNA is TGCGCCAGCTGGGGGGGCCAGGGTATTGAGCAGTTCTTC. The encoded protein is CASWGGQGIEQFF.

V gene TRBV5-1 combines with J gene TRBJ2-2; TRBD1 aligns across 10 bases. CDR1 and CDR2 (germline): SGHRS, YFSETQ. The CDR3 length is 16 residues. The V gene end was trimmed by 3 bases and the J gene end by 5 bases; junction bases not matched to a gene: 7. CDR3 nucleotides: TGCGCCAGCAGCTCGGGACAGGGGTTGTCGACCGGGGAGCTGTTTTTT. This sequence encodes CASSSGQGLSTGELFF. The whole variable domain, remainder taken from reference TRBV5-1 and TRBJ2-2, is KAGVTQTPRYLIKTRGQQVTLSCSPISGHRSVSWYQQTPGQGLQFLFEYFSETQRNKGNFPGRFSGRQFSNSRSEMNVSTLELGDSALYLCASSSGQGLSTGELFFGEGSRLTVL.

The chain carries TRBV25-1 and TRBJ2-3; TRBD2 agrees at 7 bases. Germline V gives CDR1 MGHDK, CDR2 SYGVNS. V trimming: 5 bases; J trimming: 3 bases; junction bases outside the gene matches: 14. The CDR3 is made up of 17 amino acids. Written as DNA, the CDR3 is TGTGCCAGCAGTTCCCCGTTGTGGGGGGGGGAAACAGATACGCAGTATTTT. This translates into CASSSPLWGGETDTQYF.

The gene calls are TRBV21-1 and TRBJ1-4. TRBV21-1 is an annotated pseudogene. This CDR3 is 17 amino acids long. The CDR3 loop is CASSKEQGRRENEKLFF. CDR3 DNA sequence: TGTGCCAGCAGCAAAGAGCAGGGTCGGCGGGAGAACGAAAAACTGTTTTTT.

The CDR3 bases are TGTGCCAGCAGCCCCGGGACTAGCGGGGGGCTTACAGATACGCAGTATTTT. It translates to CASSPGTSGGLTDTQYF. The V call is TRBV5-8, the J call TRBJ2-3; 15 bases line up with TRBD2. CDR1 and CDR2 from the germline V gene are SGHTS and YDEGEE. V lost 4 bases to trimming and J lost 3 bases; unmatched junction nucleotides: 6. The CDR3 contains 17 residues.

This chain connects TRBV6-5 to TRBJ1-3; the D is unclear. Trimming removed 6 bases at V and 8 bases at J, with 14 bases between. Germline CDR1 MNHEY, CDR2 SVGAGI. This CDR3 is 13 amino acids long. CDR3 sequence: CASRNYAEDTIYF. The DNA of the CDR3 is TGTGCCAGCAGGAATTACGCGGAGGACACCATATATTTT.

This clone was seen once. The J gene is TRBJ1-4, the V gene TRBV4-1; D is uncertain. The V end was cut by 1 base, the J end by 8 bases, with 5 bases between. In germline, CDR1 is MGHRA, CDR2 YSYEKL. The CDR3 has 12 residues. DNA for the CDR3: TGCGCCAGCAGCCAAGTGGCAGAAAAACTGTTTTTT. This encodes CASSQVAEKLFF.

The chain has TRBV7-9 and TRBJ2-7; maybe TRBD1 (6 bases). The germline V and J ends were trimmed by 7 bases and 0 bases, with 13 bases remaining between them. Germline assignment: CDR1 SEHNR and CDR2 FQNEAQ (reference sequence). There are 14 residues in the CDR3. The CDR3 nucleotides read TGTGCCAGCACTGTCGGACAGAGCTCCTACGAGCAGTACTTC. Translated: CASTVGQSSYEQYF.

This sequence joins TRBV5-1 and TRBJ2-7, with D hard to call. The germline V gene has CDR1 SGHRS and CDR2 YFSETQ. Trimming cost V 2 bases and J 6 bases, with 15 bases left between them. CDR3 length equals 14 residues. CDR3 sequence: CASSFKGEVGEQYF. As DNA, the CDR3 is TGCGCCAGCAGCTTCAAAGGTGAGGTAGGCGAGCAGTACTTC.